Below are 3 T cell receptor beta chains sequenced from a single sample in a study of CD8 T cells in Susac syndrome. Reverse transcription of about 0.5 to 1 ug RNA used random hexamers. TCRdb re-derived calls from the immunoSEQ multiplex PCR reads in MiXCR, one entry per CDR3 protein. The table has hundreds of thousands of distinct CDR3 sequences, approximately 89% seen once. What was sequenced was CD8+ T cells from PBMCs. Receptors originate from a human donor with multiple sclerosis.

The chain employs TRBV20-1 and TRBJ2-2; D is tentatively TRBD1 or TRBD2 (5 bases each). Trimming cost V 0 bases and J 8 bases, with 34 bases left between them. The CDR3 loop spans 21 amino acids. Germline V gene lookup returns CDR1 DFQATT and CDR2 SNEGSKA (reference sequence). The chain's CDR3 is CSARDLTRSNKGTPEKGELFF. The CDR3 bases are TGCAGTGCTAGAGATCTGACCCGTAGTAATAAGGGGACCCCGGAGAAGGGGGAGCTGTTTTTT.

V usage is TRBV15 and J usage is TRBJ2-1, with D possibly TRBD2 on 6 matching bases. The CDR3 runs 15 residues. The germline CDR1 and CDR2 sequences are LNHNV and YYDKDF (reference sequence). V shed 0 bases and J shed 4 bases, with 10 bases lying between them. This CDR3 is CATSREVAEYNEQFF. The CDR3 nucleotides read TGTGCCACCAGCAGAGAGGTAGCGGAATACAATGAGCAGTTCTTC.

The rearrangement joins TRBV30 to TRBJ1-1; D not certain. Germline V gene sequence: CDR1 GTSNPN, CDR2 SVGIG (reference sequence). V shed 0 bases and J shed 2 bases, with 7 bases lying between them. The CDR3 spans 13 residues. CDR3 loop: CAWSVAGNTEAFF. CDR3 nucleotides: TGTGCCTGGAGTGTGGCGGGAAACACTGAAGCTTTCTTT.